The source of this TCR beta chain is a study of radiotherapy plus CTLA-4 blockade in lung cancer. Turning to the study itself: The study recorded objective responses in about 20% of patients and disease control in around 31%. Study results and caveats: Increased serum interferon-beta after radiation also reportedly predicted response strongly.

Alongside CTLA-4 blockade with ipilimumab, patients with chemo-refractory metastatic non-small-cell lung cancer received focal radiation. CDR1 and CDR2 from the germline V gene are SEHNR and FQNEAQ (reference sequence). This CDR3 has 13 residues. V was trimmed by 5 bases and J by 4 bases, leaving 8 bases between them. As regards this clone: Its antigen is not known.

Here immunoSEQ multiplex PCR was the method, and the copy in TCRdb shows in-frame clones only, minus some. The sample lists about 110,000 clones, 85% to 90% seen once, with under 3% in the top ten. This TCR came from a human donor with non-small cell lung cancer that progressed on radiotherapy plus ipilimumab. Some clones in this sample may be carry-over from other donors' samples. This chain connects TRBV7-9 to TRBJ2-2; D is possibly TRBD2 (5 bases). The sequences come from peripheral blood, collected from a patient treated with radiotherapy plus ipilimumab. The CDR3 coding sequence is TGTGCCAGCAGCCAAGAGGGCACCGGGGAGCTGTTTTTT. Translated: CASSQEGTGELFF.